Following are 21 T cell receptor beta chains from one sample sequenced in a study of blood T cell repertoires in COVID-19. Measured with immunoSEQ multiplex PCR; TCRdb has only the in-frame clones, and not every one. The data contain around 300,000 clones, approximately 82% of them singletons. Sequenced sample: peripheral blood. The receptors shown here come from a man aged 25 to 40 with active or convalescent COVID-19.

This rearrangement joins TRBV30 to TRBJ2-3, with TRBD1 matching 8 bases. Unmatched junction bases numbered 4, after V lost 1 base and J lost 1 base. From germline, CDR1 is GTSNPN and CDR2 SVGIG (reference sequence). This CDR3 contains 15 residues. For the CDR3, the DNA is TGTGCCTGGAGTGCTGGACAGGGTGGCACAGATACGCAGTATTTT. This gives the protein CAWSAGQGGTDTQYF.

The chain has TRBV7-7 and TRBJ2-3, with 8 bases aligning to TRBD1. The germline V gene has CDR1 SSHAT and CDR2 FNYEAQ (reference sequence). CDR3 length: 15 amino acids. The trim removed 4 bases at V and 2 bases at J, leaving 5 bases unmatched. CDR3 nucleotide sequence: TGTGCCAGCAGCTCGGGGACAGGCGACACAGATACGCAGTATTTT. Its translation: CASSSGTGDTDTQYF.

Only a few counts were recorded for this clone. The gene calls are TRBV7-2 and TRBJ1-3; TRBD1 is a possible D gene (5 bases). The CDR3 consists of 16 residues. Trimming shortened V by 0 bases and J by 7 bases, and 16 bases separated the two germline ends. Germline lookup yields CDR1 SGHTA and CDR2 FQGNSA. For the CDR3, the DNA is TGTGCCAGCAGCTTAGCGTATCCCGGGGGTTGGAACACCATATATTTT. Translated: CASSLAYPGGWNTIYF.

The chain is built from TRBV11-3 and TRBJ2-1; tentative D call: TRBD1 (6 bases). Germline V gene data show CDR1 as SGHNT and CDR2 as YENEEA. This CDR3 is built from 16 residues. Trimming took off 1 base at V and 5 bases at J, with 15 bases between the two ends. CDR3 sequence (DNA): TGTGCCAGCAGCTTAGGTCTCCTAGGGGGAAACAATGAGCAGTTCTTC. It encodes CASSLGLLGGNNEQFF.

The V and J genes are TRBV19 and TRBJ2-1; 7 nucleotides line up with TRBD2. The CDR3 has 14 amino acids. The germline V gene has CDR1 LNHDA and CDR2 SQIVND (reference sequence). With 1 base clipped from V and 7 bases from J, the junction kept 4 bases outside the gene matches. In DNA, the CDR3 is TGTGCCAGTAGTATAGGGCTAGCGGTGAATGAGCAGTTCTTC. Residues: CASSIGLAVNEQFF.

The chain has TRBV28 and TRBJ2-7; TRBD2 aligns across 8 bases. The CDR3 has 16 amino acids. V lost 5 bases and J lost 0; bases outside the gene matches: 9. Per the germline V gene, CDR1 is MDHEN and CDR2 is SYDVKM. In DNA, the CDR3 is TGTGCCAGCAGTCCAACACTAGCGGCCAGCTCCTACGAGCAGTACTTC. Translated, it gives CASSPTLAASSYEQYF.

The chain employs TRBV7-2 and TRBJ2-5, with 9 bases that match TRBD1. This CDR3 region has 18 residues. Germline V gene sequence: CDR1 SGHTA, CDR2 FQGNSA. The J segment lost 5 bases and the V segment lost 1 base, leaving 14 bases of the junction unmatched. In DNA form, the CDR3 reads TGTGCCAGCAGCTTAGTCGTTTATGAGACAGGGGGTGGCGAGACCCAGTACTTC. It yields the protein CASSLVVYETGGGETQYF.

In DNA, the CDR3 is TGTGCCAGCAGTCCTTGGGCTAGCGGGGAAGAGACCCAGTACTTC. The encoded protein is CASSPWASGEETQYF. The V call is TRBV27, the J call TRBJ2-5, with 9 bases that match TRBD2. CDR1 MNHEY and CDR2 SMNVEV come from the germline V gene (reference sequence). The junction had 7 bases not matched to a gene; V was cut back by 5 bases and J by 3 bases. The CDR3 contains 15 residues.

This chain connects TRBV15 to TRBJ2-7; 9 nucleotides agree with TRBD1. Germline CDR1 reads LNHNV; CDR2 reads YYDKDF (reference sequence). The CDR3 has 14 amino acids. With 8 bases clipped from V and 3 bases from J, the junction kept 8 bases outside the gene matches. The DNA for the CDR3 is TGTGCCACCGGCCCCGGGACAGGGATCTACGAGCAGTACTTC. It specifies CATGPGTGIYEQYF.

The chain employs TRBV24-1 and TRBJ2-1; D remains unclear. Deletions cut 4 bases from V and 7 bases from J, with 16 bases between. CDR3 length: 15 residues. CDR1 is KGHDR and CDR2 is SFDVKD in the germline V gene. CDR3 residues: CATSDPDTFRNEQFF. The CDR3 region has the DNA TGTGCCACCAGTGACCCCGACACCTTTCGGAATGAGCAGTTCTTC.

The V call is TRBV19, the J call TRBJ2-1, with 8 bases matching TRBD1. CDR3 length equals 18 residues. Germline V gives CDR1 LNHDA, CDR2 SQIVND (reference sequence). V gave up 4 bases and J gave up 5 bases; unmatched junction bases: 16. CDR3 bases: TGTGCCAGTAGTAAGACGCACCAGGGGGCAGCGGTCGACAATGAGCAGTTCTTC. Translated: CASSKTHQGAAVDNEQFF.

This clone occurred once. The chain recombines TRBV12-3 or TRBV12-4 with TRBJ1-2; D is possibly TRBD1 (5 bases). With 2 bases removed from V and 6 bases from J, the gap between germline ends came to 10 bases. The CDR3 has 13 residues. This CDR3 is CASSLRPGNGYTF. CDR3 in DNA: TGTGCCAGCAGTTTACGGCCAGGGAATGGCTACACCTTC.

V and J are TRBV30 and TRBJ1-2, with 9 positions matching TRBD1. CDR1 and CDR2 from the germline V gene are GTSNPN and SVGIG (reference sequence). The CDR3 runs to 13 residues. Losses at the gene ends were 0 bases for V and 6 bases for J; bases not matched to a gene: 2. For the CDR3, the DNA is TGTGCCTGGAGTGTTGGGACAGGGCATGGCTACACCTTC. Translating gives CAWSVGTGHGYTF.

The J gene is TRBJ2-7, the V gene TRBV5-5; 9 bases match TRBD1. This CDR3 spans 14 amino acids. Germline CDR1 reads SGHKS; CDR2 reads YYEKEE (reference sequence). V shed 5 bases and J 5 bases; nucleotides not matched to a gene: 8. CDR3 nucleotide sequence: TGTGCCAGCAGTCGTCCGGGACAGGGAAACGAGCAGTACTTC. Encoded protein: CASSRPGQGNEQYF.

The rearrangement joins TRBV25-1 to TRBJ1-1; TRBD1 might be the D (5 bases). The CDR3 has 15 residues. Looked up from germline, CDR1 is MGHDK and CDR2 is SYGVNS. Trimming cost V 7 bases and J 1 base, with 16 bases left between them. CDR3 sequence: CASTQGVHSNTEAFF. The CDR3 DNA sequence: TGTGCCAGCACCCAAGGGGTACACTCGAACACTGAAGCTTTCTTT.

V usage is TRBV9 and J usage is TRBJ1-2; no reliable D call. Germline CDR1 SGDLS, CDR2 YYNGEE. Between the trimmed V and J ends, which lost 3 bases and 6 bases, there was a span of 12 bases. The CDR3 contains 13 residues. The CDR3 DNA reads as TGTGCCAGCAGCGGCTCGGGAGAGCATGGCTACACCTTC. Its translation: CASSGSGEHGYTF. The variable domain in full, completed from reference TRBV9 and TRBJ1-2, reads DSGVTQTPKHLITATGQRVTLRCSPRSGDLSVYWYQQSLDQGLQFLIQYYNGEERAKGNILERFSAQQFPDLHSELNLSSLELGDSALYFCASSGSGEHGYTFGSGTRLTVV.

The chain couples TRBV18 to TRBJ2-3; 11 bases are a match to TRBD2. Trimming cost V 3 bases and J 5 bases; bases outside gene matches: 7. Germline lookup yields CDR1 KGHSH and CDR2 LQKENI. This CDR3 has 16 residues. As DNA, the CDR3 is TGTGCCAGCTCACCCCGGACTAGCGGGTTCGAAGATACGCAGTATTTT. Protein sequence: CASSPRTSGFEDTQYF.

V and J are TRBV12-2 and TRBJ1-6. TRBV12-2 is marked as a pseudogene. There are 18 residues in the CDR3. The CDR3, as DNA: TGTGCAAGTCGCTTAGGGAGGACCTGGCCCTCCTATAATTCACCCCTCCACTTT. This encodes CASRLGRTWPSYNSPLHF.

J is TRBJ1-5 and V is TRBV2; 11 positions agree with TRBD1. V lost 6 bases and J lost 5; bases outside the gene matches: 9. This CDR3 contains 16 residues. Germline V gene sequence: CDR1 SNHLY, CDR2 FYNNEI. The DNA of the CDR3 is TGTGCCAGCAGGTCACTTGGACAGGGGGCTGATCAGCCCCAGCATTTT. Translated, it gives CASRSLGQGADQPQHF.

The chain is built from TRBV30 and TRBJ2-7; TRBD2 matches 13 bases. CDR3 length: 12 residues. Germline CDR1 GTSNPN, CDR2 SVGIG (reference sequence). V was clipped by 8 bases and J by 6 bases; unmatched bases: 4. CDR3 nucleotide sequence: TGTGCCGGGACTAGCGGGATGCTCGAGCAGTACTTC. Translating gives CAGTSGMLEQYF.

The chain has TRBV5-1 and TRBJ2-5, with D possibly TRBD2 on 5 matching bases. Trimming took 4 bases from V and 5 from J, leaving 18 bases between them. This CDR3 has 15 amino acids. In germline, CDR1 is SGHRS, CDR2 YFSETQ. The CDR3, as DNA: TGCGCCAGCAGCCAGGAGCGGCTGGGTCGGGAGACCCAGTACTTC. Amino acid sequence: CASSQERLGRETQYF.